This TCR beta chain was recovered during a study of T-cell reconstitution after alpha-beta-depleted transplantation in children. Concerning this clonotype: What it recognizes is unknown.

Study findings and constraints: One year after transplant, T-cell counts and diversity came mostly from newly produced T cells. About two months after transplant, alpha-beta T cells reportedly came from several hundred expanded graft clones.

During its preparation, the TCRbeta library received unique molecular identifiers. In TCRdb, the PCR reads were re-called with MiXCR into one record per CDR3 protein. The sample consists of about a million distinct CDR3 sequences, roughly 29% of them appearing once. V shed 2 bases, J shed 8 bases, and the junction held 8 bases outside the gene matches. From germline, CDR1 is KGHSH and CDR2 LQKENI. There are 16 residues in the CDR3. The rearrangement uses TRBV18 and TRBJ1-4, with 10 bases matching TRBD1. The source is a boy in the first two years of life who had a stem cell transplant for SCID, so the T cells may come from the graft donor. Sequencing used PBMCs, mostly from graft donor cells, obtained 360 days after TCRalphabeta/CD19-depleted stem cell transplant. The CDR3 coding sequence is TGTGCCAGCTCACCAAAGGACAGGGGGGTCCGGGAAAAACTGTTTTTT. Protein: CASSPKDRGVREKLFF. The whole variable domain, filled in from reference TRBV18 and TRBJ1-4, reads NAGVMQNPRHLVRRRGQEARLRCSPMKGHSHVYWYRQLPEEGLKFMVYLQKENIIDESGMPKERFSAEFPKEGPSILRIQQVVRGDSAAYFCASSPKDRGVREKLFFGSGTQLSVL.